A single T cell receptor beta chain is shown here with its context. There are many counts of this clonotype. The antigen this receptor binds is unknown. Base qualities are not at hand, and no much larger clone is one base apart. Including cysteine and phenylalanine, the CDR3 has 14 amino acids. The CDR3 DNA has 42 bases and is translated from base 1. CDR1 SGHTA and CDR2 FQGNSA were looked up in the germline V gene. Relative to germline, V is 5 bases shorter and J is 4 bases shorter, with 13 bases between their ends. The entry originates in a study of T cell repertoires in cytomegalovirus infection (dated by TCRdb to between 2018 and 2021). Background for the entire study: Recently identified HLA-C-restricted CMV epitopes, whose presentation resists viral immunomodulation, were targeted by peptide stimulations together with well-studied HLA-B-restricted epitopes. The HLA type of each donor mattered for the analysis, because public TCR beta signatures pointed to carriage of CMV infection along with the matching HLA type.

In light of the paper, this sample's treatment or condition label describes: in vitro stimulation with specific CMV peptide epitopes to enrich CMV-specific T cells. What the authors observed across the whole study: Carriers of CMV infection plus the relevant HLA type were discriminated by the cumulative frequency of public TCR beta family members in the study cohort and in an independent 352-donor cohort. The ex vivo response was dominated by HLA-C-restricted CMV-specific TCR beta clonotypes, and the single most frequent clonotype in two of eight donors was supplied by these HLA-C-restricted clonotypes.

The sequencer listed for this sample is Illumina HiSeq 1500. The public sequencing data were trimmed at Q25 with fastp and processed into clonotypes with MiXCR by TCRdb, which kept only in-frame beta chains. When rows share a CDR3 protein, they turn into one entry using the most common DNA and genes. In all, the sample holds about 270,000 distinct CDR3 sequences, and less than 25% of those were seen once. Approximately 20% of the sample comes from the top ten. Recombination connected TRBV7-2 to TRBJ2-3; a confident D gene designation cannot be given. The sequencing used cultured PBMCs, collected from culture after CMV antigen stimulation. This clonotype originated in a human donor in good health (CMV status not recorded). Some clones in this sample may be carry-over from other donors' samples. The nucleotide sequence is TGTGCCAGCAGCCAGACACTCCCCTCAGATACGCAGTATTTT. The resulting protein is CASSQTLPSDTQYF.